The clone carrying this TCR beta chain occurred many times. Its antigen is as yet unknown. The sample comes from a study of T-cell memory formation after mild COVID-19. Overall study results and limits: Whereas later expanders leaned CD4+, clones contracting day 15 to 85 showed a balanced CD4/CD8 makeup. The main location of contracting CD4+ clones was CM and EM, and that of contracting CD8+ clones was EMRA.

The V gene lost 5 bases and the J gene lost 8 bases, with 15 bases spanning the gap. CDR3 length equals 13 residues. Germline CDR1 MNHNS, CDR2 SASEGT. TCRdb recomputed calls from the 5' RACE reads with MiXCR, one row per CDR3 protein. Among under 450,000 distinct CDR3 sequences listed, approximately 15% were seen once. The clonotype was recovered from a man between 18 and 29 years old who had mild COVID-19 (a few samples of this study predate the infection). Cell type and time point are not known. The specimen sequenced was PBMCs or a T cell subset sorted from them (not recorded which). The rearrangement links TRBV6-1 to TRBJ1-2, with D possibly matching TRBD1 (5 bases). The CDR3 is CASSSRGESGYTF. In DNA, the CDR3 is TGTGCCAGCAGTTCCCGAGGGGAGTCAGGCTACACCTTC.